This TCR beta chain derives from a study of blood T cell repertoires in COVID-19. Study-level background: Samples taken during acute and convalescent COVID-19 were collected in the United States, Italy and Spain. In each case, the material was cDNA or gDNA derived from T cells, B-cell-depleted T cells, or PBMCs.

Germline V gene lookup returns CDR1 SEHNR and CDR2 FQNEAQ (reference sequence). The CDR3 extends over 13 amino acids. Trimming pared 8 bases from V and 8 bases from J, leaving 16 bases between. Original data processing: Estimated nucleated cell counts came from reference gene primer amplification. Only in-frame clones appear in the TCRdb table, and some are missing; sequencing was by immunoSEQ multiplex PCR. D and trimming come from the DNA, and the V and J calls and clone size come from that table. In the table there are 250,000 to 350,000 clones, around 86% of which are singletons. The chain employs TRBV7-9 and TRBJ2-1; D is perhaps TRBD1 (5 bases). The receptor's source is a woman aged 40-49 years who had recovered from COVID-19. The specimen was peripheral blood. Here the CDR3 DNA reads TGTGCCAGCTATTCAGGGTGGGGCGATGAGCAGTTCTTC. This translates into CASYSGWGDEQFF.